This is a list of T cell receptor beta chains from one sample in a study of cytomegalovirus exposure and HLA in healthy donors. The assay was immunoSEQ multiplex PCR, and TCRdb's table has in-frame clones only and misses some. Among about 79,000 clones, 93% were seen once, and the ten largest hold 3.5% to 4%. Sequencing used PBMCs. The receptors stem from a woman between 25 and 40 years old in good health and CMV-seronegative. CDR3s include the opening cysteine and the closing phenylalanine or tryptophan. D genes are given only for firm matches.

d_call: NA; j_call: TRBJ2-7; v_call: TRBV13; cdr3_aa: CASTLRGGATYEQYF; cdr3_nt: TGTGCCAGCACCCTTAGGGGCGGGGCTACCTACGAGCAGTACTTC
d_call: NA; j_call: TRBJ1-4; v_call: TRBV19; cdr3_aa: CASSMQGTSEKLFF; cdr3_nt: TGTGCCAGTAGTATGCAGGGGACATCGGAAAAACTGTTTTTT
d_call: NA; j_call: TRBJ2-6; v_call: TRBV7-3; cdr3_aa: CASSSPGANVLTF; cdr3_nt: TGTGCCAGCAGCTCCCCAGGGGCCAACGTCCTGACTTTC
d_call: TRBD1; j_call: TRBJ1-4; v_call: TRBV7-9; cdr3_aa: CASSPAGQGGEKLFF; cdr3_nt: TGTGCCAGCAGCCCCGCGGGACAGGGAGGTGAAAAACTGTTTTTT
d_call: NA; j_call: TRBJ2-3; v_call: TRBV9; cdr3_aa: CAGSRGPSTDTQYF; cdr3_nt: TGTGCCGGCTCCAGGGGACCTAGCACAGATACGCAGTATTTT
d_call: NA; j_call: TRBJ2-7; v_call: TRBV9; cdr3_aa: CASSVENTYEQYF; cdr3_nt: TGTGCCAGCAGCGTAGAGAACACGTACGAGCAGTACTTC
d_call: NA; j_call: TRBJ2-2; v_call: TRBV7-8; cdr3_aa: CASSGAATNTGELFF; cdr3_nt: TGTGCCAGCAGCGGGGCAGCCACGAACACCGGGGAGCTGTTTTTT
d_call: NA; j_call: TRBJ2-5; v_call: TRBV14; cdr3_aa: CASSQGPGRETQYF; cdr3_nt: TGTGCCAGCAGCCAAGGCCCAGGCCGGGAGACCCAGTACTTC
d_call: NA; j_call: TRBJ1-3; v_call: TRBV7-3; cdr3_aa: CASSQDRTGNTIYF; cdr3_nt: TGTGCCAGCAGCCAAGACAGGACTGGAAACACCATATATTTT
d_call: TRBD1; j_call: TRBJ1-1; v_call: TRBV6-5; cdr3_aa: CASRRQGAPREAFF; cdr3_nt: TGTGCCAGCAGGAGACAGGGGGCGCCCCGTGAAGCTTTCTTT
d_call: NA; j_call: TRBJ1-1; v_call: TRBV2; cdr3_aa: CASSPPLLGNTEAFF; cdr3_nt: TGTGCCAGCAGTCCCCCCCTCCTAGGAAACACTGAAGCTTTCTTT
d_call: NA; j_call: TRBJ1-1; v_call: TRBV27; cdr3_aa: CASSPLTANTEAFF; cdr3_nt: TGTGCCAGCAGTCCTCTAACAGCGAACACTGAAGCTTTCTTT